This T cell receptor beta chain originates from a study of early T cells in non-severe SARS-CoV-2 infection listed by TCRdb under 2021. Some background on the complete study: Bulk RNA from unsorted whole blood was used for TCR sequencing, so alpha and beta chains could not be paired. Broader findings and caveats from the paper: VDJdb matching was skewed toward anti-spike CD8 responses, so virus-specific expansions were likely underestimated and private and CD4 specificities were missed.

The library was generated by 5' RACE. For sequencing, a NextSeq 500 was employed. To correct for sequencing error and PCR bias, the TCR library protocol tagged individual cDNA molecules with unique molecular identifiers. Both TCR alpha and beta chains were sequenced, and tight co-correlation was observed between alpha and beta sequence abundances in each sample. Under the source paper's analysis protocol: Decombinator V4 was used to annotate TCR sequences for V gene, J gene and CDR3. Expanded TCRs were defined as changing significantly between any two time points under a Poisson model with p below 0.0001. TCR abundances were normalised to the total number of TCRs sequenced in each sample and reported as counts per million. MAIT TCRs were defined by TRAV1-2 paired with TRAJ12, TRAJ20 or TRAJ33, and iNKT TCRs by TRAV10 paired with TRAJ18. A search of VDJdb, accessed on 1 November 2021, was run for TCRs annotated to CMV, EBV and SARS-CoV-2, with TCRs annotated for multiple antigens excluded. The public sequencing data were trimmed at Q25 with fastp and processed into clonotypes with MiXCR by TCRdb, which kept only in-frame beta chains. One record per CDR3 amino acid sequence lists the most common genes and DNA. TCRdb's processing, not the authors' own work, is the source of the V and J calls. This sample holds around 39,000 distinct CDR3 sequences; roughly 8% were observed only once. Together, the top ten hold about an eighth of the sample.

The study was a case-control design nested within a healthcare worker cohort in London, UK, with weekly nasopharyngeal swab PCR tests and blood sampling. Between 23 and 31 March 2020, the week of the UK lockdown, healthcare workers were enrolled and then followed up weekly for as long as 16 weeks. The germline V gene specifies SGHTA as CDR1 and FQGTGA as CDR2. From its cysteine to its phenylalanine, the CDR3 spans 14 amino acids. The CDR3 DNA has 42 bases and is translated from base 1. V has 3 bases trimmed and J has 8 bases trimmed; junction bases matching no gene number 5. This clonotype was detected only a few times. Its antigen is unknown. Per-base quality was not reported, and no clone a single base away is much larger than it.

The clonotype was recovered from an adult who was a healthcare worker with PCR-confirmed SARS-CoV-2 infection or an uninfected control (not recorded which). The V gene is TRBV7-3 and the J gene is TRBJ2-1, with 9 bases aligning to TRBD2. Material: whole blood, obtained at baseline. CDR3 protein: CASSFLQRGDEQFF. The DNA sequence is as follows: TGTGCCAGCAGCTTCCTCCAGCGGGGGGATGAGCAGTTCTTC.